Listed below are T cell receptor beta chains from one sample, sequenced in a study of identical twins. TCRdb re-derived calls from the 5' RACE reads in MiXCR, one entry per CDR3 protein. The sample consists of some 760,000 distinct CDR3 sequences, around a sixth of them appearing once. These sequences were also reported in another study, on T cells expressing NK-cell markers.

Sequenced material: PBMCs. The receptors come from a woman under 30 in good health. Each CDR3 is given with its conserved first and last residue. Each record gives: V gene, J gene, CDR3 protein.

>TRBV12-3/TRBV12-4|TRBJ1-2
CASAGLDTYGYTF
>TRBV12-3/TRBV12-4|TRBJ2-5
CASGRKIEGNQYF
>TRBV7-9|TRBJ1-1
CASGQNSRPEVRF
>TRBV20-1|TRBJ2-7
CSASTASGISYEQYF
>TRBV20-1|TRBJ2-5
CSASGGGEETQYF
>TRBV5-1|TRBJ2-1
CASSSTSGGTSSYNEQFF
>TRBV7-8|TRBJ2-1
CASTEADSPRNEQFF
>TRBV6-1|TRBJ2-1
CAGGLGGNEQFF
>TRBV10-3|TRBJ2-7
CAISEPQRQWQYF
>TRBV13|TRBJ1-6
CASSLTPVYNSPLHF
>TRBV5-1|TRBJ2-3
CARTGEATQDTQYF
>TRBV30|TRBJ2-1
CAWSLDFPVEQFF
>TRBV11-2|TRBJ2-1
CASTAGVDSYNEQFF
>TRBV12-3/TRBV12-4|TRBJ2-4
CASSPGYLAKNIQYF
>TRBV5-1|TRBJ2-5
CASSPNPGLQETQYF
>TRBV12-3/TRBV12-4|TRBJ2-7
CASSLSSYYEQYF
>TRBV20-1|TRBJ2-7
CSANPTSNAYEQYF
>TRBV27|TRBJ1-4
CASSAGTADFNEKLFF
>TRBV19|TRBJ1-5
CAGLFGGVKQPQHF
>TRBV20-1|TRBJ2-1
CSASAGGVEQFF
>TRBV12-3/TRBV12-4|TRBJ1-6
CASSLRGGDPLHF
>TRBV5-1|TRBJ2-2
CASRPQSSNTGELFF
>TRBV6-2/TRBV6-3|TRBJ2-3
CASSYDTSRTF
>TRBV29-1|TRBJ2-2
CSVVARSTGELFF
>TRBV27|TRBJ2-3
CASSLRRTSGVHTDTQYF
>TRBV2|TRBJ2-1
CASSEGLSSYNEQFF
>TRBV20-1|TRBJ2-2
CSAREQGFGELFF
>TRBV7-8|TRBJ2-1
CASSRSGEEFF
>TRBV12-3/TRBV12-4|TRBJ1-1
CASSQTEGSTEAFF